Listed below are T cell receptor beta chains from one sample, sequenced in a study of blood T cell repertoires in COVID-19. The method was immunoSEQ multiplex PCR; TCRdb's version includes in-frame clones alone and lacks a portion of them. The sample contains 150,000 to 200,000 clones, roughly 77% of which appear only once. The sample taken for sequencing was peripheral blood. The origin of the receptors is a man aged 70-80 years with active or convalescent COVID-19. The CDR3 runs from the conserved cysteine through the conserved F or W. Fields, in order: J gene, clone size, V gene, D gene, CDR3 protein, CDR3 DNA. The D gene is left open where the match is weak. Only part of the rows carry a size: once, few, many, or a class if the clone is expanded.

TRBJ1-6 | . | TRBV18 | TRBD1 | CASRPGQGETLHF | TGTGCCAGCCGCCCCGGACAGGGGGAAACCCTCCACTTT
TRBJ2-1 | . | TRBV5-4 | TRBD1 | CASTNLSSGRGSNEQFF | TGTGCCAGCACCAACCTATCATCGGGCAGGGGGTCAAATGAGCAGTTCTTC
TRBJ2-7 | . | TRBV3-1/TRBV3-2 | . | CASSQQGSYEQYF | TGTGCCAGCAGCCAGCAGGGCAGTTACGAGCAGTACTTC
TRBJ1-1 | . | TRBV7-2 | TRBD1 | CASSYTTGITEAFF | TGTGCCAGCAGCTATACGACAGGGATAACTGAAGCTTTCTTT
TRBJ2-7 | . | TRBV6-5 | . | CASSHSLGGAPYEQYF | TGTGCCAGCAGTCACTCCCTGGGTGGGGCTCCCTACGAGCAGTACTTC
TRBJ2-5 | . | TRBV4-3 | TRBD2 | CASSPGLAAETQYF | TGCGCCAGCAGCCCCGGACTAGCTGCCGAGACCCAGTACTTC
TRBJ2-7 | . | TRBV29-1 | TRBD1 | CSVHRDSSSGEQYF | TGCAGCGTTCACCGGGACAGCTCCTCGGGCGAGCAGTACTTC
TRBJ2-7 | few | TRBV11-2 | . | CASSPIRGTYEQYF | TGTGCCAGCAGCCCCATTCGGGGTACCTACGAGCAGTACTTC
TRBJ1-6 | . | TRBV5-6 | TRBD1 | CASSLPQGASPLHF | TGTGCCAGCAGCTTGCCGCAGGGGGCTTCACCCCTCCACTTT
TRBJ1-2 | . | TRBV28 | . | CASRAQAGANYGYTF | TGTGCCAGCAGAGCGCAGGCAGGGGCGAACTATGGCTACACCTTC
TRBJ1-1 | . | TRBV5-6 | . | CASSLLPFRGRRGAFF | TGTGCCAGCAGCTTATTGCCCTTCAGGGGCCGAAGGGGGGCTTTCTTT
TRBJ1-2 | . | TRBV5-1 | TRBD1 | CASSLSSQGANYGYTF | TGCGCCAGCAGCCTCTCCTCACAGGGGGCTAACTATGGCTACACCTTC
TRBJ1-4 | . | TRBV5-4 | . | CASSFSAGATNEKLFF | TGTGCCAGCAGCTTCTCTGCGGGCGCAACTAATGAAAAACTGTTTTTT
TRBJ2-5 | . | TRBV11-2 | TRBD2 | CASSSLAGGAETQYF | TGTGCCAGCAGCTCCTTAGCGGGGGGCGCAGAGACCCAGTACTTC
TRBJ2-1 | . | TRBV18 | TRBD1 | CASPRPPSTGEQFF | TGTGCCAGCCCTAGGCCCCCTTCGACAGGGGAGCAGTTCTTC
TRBJ1-3 | . | TRBV5-1 | . | CASSLATGSAGNTIYF | TGCGCCAGCAGCTTGGCCACGGGGTCCGCTGGAAACACCATATATTTT
TRBJ2-1 | . | TRBV4-1 | . | CASSQGETTVNEQFF | TGCGCCAGCAGCCAAGGGGAGACTACTGTCAATGAGCAGTTCTTC
TRBJ1-5 | . | TRBV19 | . | CASTDDYSNQPQHF | TGTGCCAGCACAGACGATTATAGCAATCAGCCCCAGCATTTT
TRBJ1-6 | . | TRBV27 | . | CASSRPAGSPLHF | TGTGCCAGCAGTCGGCCTGCGGGTTCACCCCTCCACTTT
TRBJ2-7 | . | TRBV6-1 | TRBD2 | CASSEAGGREYEQYF | TGTGCCAGCAGTGAAGCGGGGGGGAGGGAGTACGAGCAGTACTTC
TRBJ2-7 | . | TRBV6-5 | TRBD2 | CASSYSRREDYEQYF | TGTGCCAGCAGTTACTCGAGGCGGGAGGACTACGAGCAGTACTTC
TRBJ1-5 | . | TRBV12-3/TRBV12-4 | TRBD1 | CPQRGPNQPQHF | TGTCCACAAAGGGGGCCCAATCAGCCCCAGCATTTT
TRBJ2-3 | once | TRBV19 | TRBD2 | CASSIDLSGGGTDTQYF | TGTGCCAGTAGTATAGATCTCAGCGGGGGGGGCACAGATACGCAGTATTTT
TRBJ1-1 | . | TRBV6-5 | TRBD1 | CASSPRQGAEAFF | TGTGCCAGCAGTCCCCGACAGGGGGCGGAAGCTTTCTTT
TRBJ2-7 | . | TRBV5-5 | . | CASSLAGQPAGYEQYF | TGTGCCAGCAGCTTGGCCGGTCAGCCGGCGGGCTACGAGCAGTACTTC
TRBJ2-3 | few | TRBV5-1 | . | CASSWNSQDTQYF | TGCGCCAGCAGCTGGAATTCACAGGATACGCAGTATTTT
TRBJ1-4 | . | TRBV6-5 | . | CASGVRGEKLFF | TGTGCCAGCGGGGTCAGGGGTGAAAAACTGTTTTTT
TRBJ2-1 | . | TRBV7-8 | TRBD2 | CASSLEALAEYNEQFF | TGTGCCAGCAGCTTAGAGGCACTAGCGGAGTACAATGAGCAGTTCTTC
TRBJ2-3 | . | TRBV2 | TRBD1 | CAIQGMGDTQYF | TGTGCCATACAGGGGATGGGTGATACGCAGTATTTT
TRBJ2-5 | . | TRBV7-2 | . | CASSVVSGPQETQYF | TGTGCCAGCAGCGTGGTAAGCGGGCCTCAAGAGACCCAGTACTTC
TRBJ1-6 | . | TRBV5-4 | . | CASSLDREAYSPLHF | TGTGCCAGCAGCTTGGACAGGGAAGCTTACTCACCCCTCCACTTT
TRBJ1-1 | few | TRBV10-3 | TRBD1 | CASTGGTEAFF | TGTGCCAGCACAGGGGGCACTGAAGCTTTCTTT
TRBJ1-2 | . | TRBV6-5 | . | CASSYSVQITNYGYTF | TGTGCCAGCAGTTACTCGGTGCAGATTACGAACTATGGCTACACCTTC
TRBJ1-5 | . | TRBV6-5 | . | CASSARDRVTQPQHF | TGTGCCAGCAGCGCGAGGGATCGGGTTACTCAGCCCCAGCATTTT
TRBJ1-2 | once | TRBV5-4 | TRBD1 | CASSEKDRAGYGYTF | TGTGCCAGCAGCGAGAAGGACAGGGCGGGCTATGGCTACACCTTC
TRBJ1-4 | . | TRBV7-9 | . | CASSPAHPASEKLFF | TGTGCCAGCAGCCCGGCCCATCCAGCTAGCGAAAAACTGTTTTTT
TRBJ1-2 | . | TRBV1 | . | CTSSQVSPVDYGYTF | TGCACCAGCAGCCAGGTTTCGCCGGTCGATTATGGCTACACCTTC
TRBJ1-1 | once | TRBV18 | . | CASSPEVGGTEAFF | TGTGCCAGCTCACCGGAGGTGGGGGGCACTGAAGCTTTCTTT
TRBJ1-6 | . | TRBV30 | . | CAWIGSSYNSPLHF | TGTGCCTGGATCGGGAGCTCCTATAATTCACCCCTCCACTTT
TRBJ1-2 | . | TRBV7-9 | TRBD1 | CASSFTGGLYGYTF | TGTGCCAGCAGCTTCACAGGGGGTCTTTATGGCTACACCTTC
TRBJ2-7 | . | TRBV11-2 | . | CASSLGPLSGTGEQYF | TGTGCCAGCAGCTTAGGACCGCTTAGCGGAACGGGGGAGCAGTACTTC
TRBJ2-1 | once | TRBV7-9 | TRBD2 | CASSLVMGLGANEQFF | TGTGCCAGCAGCCTAGTCATGGGACTAGGGGCAAATGAGCAGTTCTTC
TRBJ1-2 | . | TRBV6-1 | TRBD1 | CASSDGDRSNYGYTF | TGTGCCAGCAGTGACGGGGACAGATCTAACTATGGCTACACCTTC
TRBJ2-5 | . | TRBV2 | TRBD2 | CASKGGGYQETQYF | TGTGCCAGCAAGGGCGGGGGGTACCAAGAGACCCAGTACTTC
TRBJ2-7 | . | TRBV5-5 | . | CASSLDRTNYEQYF | TGTGCCAGCAGCTTGGATAGGACAAACTACGAGCAGTACTTC
TRBJ2-1 | . | TRBV7-9 | . | CASSIQPGENEQFF | TGTGCCAGCAGCATCCAGCCGGGGGAAAATGAGCAGTTCTTC
TRBJ1-2 | . | TRBV7-9 | . | CASSSGTYNYGYTF | TGTGCCAGCAGCTCCGGGACATATAACTATGGCTACACCTTC
TRBJ1-1 | . | TRBV19 | TRBD1 | CASSLALSSGGTEAFF | TGTGCCAGTAGTTTAGCGCTAAGTTCAGGGGGCACTGAAGCTTTCTTT
TRBJ2-7 | . | TRBV9 | TRBD2 | CASSVGVAGLADYEQYF | TGTGCCAGCAGCGTAGGCGTAGCCGGACTAGCAGATTACGAGCAGTACTTC
TRBJ1-6 | . | TRBV4-3 | . | CASSQEQGYNSPLHF | TGCGCCAGCAGCCAAGAACAGGGCTATAATTCACCCCTCCACTTT